A single TCR beta chain is shown here with its context. Antigen: not known. Sequencing targeted TCR beta in T cells from blood (CD8+ and CD4+). Negative isolation was applied to CD8+ and CD4+ T cells, and FACS enrichment was applied to TEMRA cells. cDNA came from 0.5 to 1 ug RNA primed by random hexamers. Amplification of TCR beta CDR3 used immunoSEQ multiplex PCR across 54 Vbeta and 13 Jbeta. TCRdb reprocessed the immunoSEQ multiplex PCR reads with MiXCR, giving one entry per CDR3 protein. The data contain around 200,000 distinct CDR3 sequences, just under 95% of them singletons. This sample is part of a study of CD8 T cells in Susac syndrome. Study conclusions and caveats: CD4+ T cell repertoires in Susac syndrome lacked clonal expansion.

This CDR3 region has 13 residues. The J segment lost 6 bases and the V segment lost 7 bases, leaving 11 bases of the junction unmatched. Germline loops: CDR1 DFQATT, CDR2 SNEGSKA (reference sequence). This receptor was identified in a human donor with Susac syndrome. J is TRBJ1-1 and V is TRBV20-1; the match to TRBD1 covers 7 bases. Sequenced sample: CD4+ T cells from PBMCs. CDR3 coding DNA: TGCAGTGTCGCACGGGACAGTCCACCTGAAGCTTTCTTT. It is translated as CSVARDSPPEAFF.